This entry describes one T cell receptor (beta chain). This entry is derived from a study of blood T cell repertoires in COVID-19. At the level of the study: PBMCs, B-cell-depleted T cells, or T cells were the source of the cDNA or gDNA that made up the material.

Some clones are missing from TCRdb's copy, which holds only in-frame ones; the method was immunoSEQ multiplex PCR. The repertoire has 200,000 to 300,000 clones, approximately 90% of them found once; the top ten carry roughly 3.3%. CDR3 length: 18 amino acids. CDR1 and CDR2 from the germline V gene are LGHNT and FRNRAP. The V and J ends lost 0 bases and 1 base respectively, with 18 bases between them. The clonotype comes from a woman in her thirties or forties with acute or convalescent COVID-19. The sequencing input was peripheral blood. The chain couples TRBV12-5 to TRBJ1-1, with D hard to call. Written as DNA, the CDR3 is TGTGCTAGTGGTTTGGTACCCGACGGGAGACTTCCGAACACTGAAGCTTTCTTT. Residues: CASGLVPDGRLPNTEAFF.